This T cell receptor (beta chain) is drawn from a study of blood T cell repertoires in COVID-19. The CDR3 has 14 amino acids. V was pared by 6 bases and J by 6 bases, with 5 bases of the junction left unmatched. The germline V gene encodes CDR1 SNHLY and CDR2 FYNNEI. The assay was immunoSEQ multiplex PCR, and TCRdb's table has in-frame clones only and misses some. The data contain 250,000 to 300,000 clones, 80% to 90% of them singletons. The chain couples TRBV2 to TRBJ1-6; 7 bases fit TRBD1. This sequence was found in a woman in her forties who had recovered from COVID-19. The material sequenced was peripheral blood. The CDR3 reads CASRYRGGNSPLHF. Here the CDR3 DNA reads TGTGCCAGCAGGTACAGGGGAGGTAATTCACCCCTCCACTTT.